This T cell receptor (beta chain) came from a study of metastatic and nonmetastatic thyroid tumors. As processed by the authors: The authors used CDR3 differences across clinicopathological groups to build a distant-metastasis classifier for papillary thyroid cancer. TCRdb re-analyzed the PCR reads using MiXCR. What appears here as the V and J calls and clone size reflects TCRdb's work, not the paper's. The sample lists 23,000 or so clones, about 30% seen once, with approximately 21% in the top ten. Until they underwent thyroid surgery, no patient had received any treatment. Study conclusions and caveats: Relative to benign nodules, malignant thyroid tumors were reportedly characterized by significantly elevated TCR beta diversity in blood and tumor.

This clone was counted ten times or more. What it recognizes is unknown. This receptor was obtained from a female donor with papillary thyroid cancer or a benign thyroid nodule (not recorded which). Some clones in this sample may be carry-over from other donors' samples. Sequencing input: blood.

CDR3 amino acids: CASSSGQGGYEQYF. The DNA for the CDR3 is TGTGCCAGCAGCTCGGGACAGGGAGGTTACGAGCAGTACTTC. The rearrangement links TRBV13 to TRBJ2-7, with TRBD1 identical over 9 bases. The CDR3 totals 14 residues. J lost 4 bases, V lost 4 bases, and 5 bases had no gene match. Germline lookup yields CDR1 PRHDT and CDR2 FYEKMQ (reference sequence).